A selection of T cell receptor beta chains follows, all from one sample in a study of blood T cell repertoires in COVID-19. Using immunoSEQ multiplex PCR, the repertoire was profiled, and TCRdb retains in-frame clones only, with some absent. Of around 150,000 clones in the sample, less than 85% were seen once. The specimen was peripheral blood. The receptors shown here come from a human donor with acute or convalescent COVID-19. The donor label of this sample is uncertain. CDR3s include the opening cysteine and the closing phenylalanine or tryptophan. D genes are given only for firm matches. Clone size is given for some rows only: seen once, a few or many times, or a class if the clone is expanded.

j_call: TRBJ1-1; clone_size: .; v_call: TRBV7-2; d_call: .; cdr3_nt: TGTGCCAGCAGCTTAGTGCCGGGGTCGGGCACTGAAGCTTTCTTT; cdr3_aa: CASSLVPGSGTEAFF
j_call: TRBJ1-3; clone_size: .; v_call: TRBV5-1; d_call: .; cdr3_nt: TGCGCCAGCAGTAATTTGGGCCTTCCTTGGGACACCATATATTTT; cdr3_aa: CASSNLGLPWDTIYF
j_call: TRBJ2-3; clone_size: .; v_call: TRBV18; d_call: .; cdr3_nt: TGTGCCAGCTCACCGTCCATCACAGATACGCAGTATTTT; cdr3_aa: CASSPSITDTQYF
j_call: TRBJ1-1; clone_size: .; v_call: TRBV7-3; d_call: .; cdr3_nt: TGTGCCAGCAGCTACCAGGGAAATAGTGAAGCTTTCTTT; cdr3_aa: CASSYQGNSEAFF
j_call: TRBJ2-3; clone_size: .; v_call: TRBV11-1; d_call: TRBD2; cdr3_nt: TGTGCCAGCAGCTTAGCCCTTAAATTAGCGGGGGGACCCACAGATACGCAGTATTTT; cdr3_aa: CASSLALKLAGGPTDTQYF
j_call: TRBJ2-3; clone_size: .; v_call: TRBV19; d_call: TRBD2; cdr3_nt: TGTGCCAGTAGGCCGAGCGGGGCGCTCACAGATACGCAGTATTTT; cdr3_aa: CASRPSGALTDTQYF
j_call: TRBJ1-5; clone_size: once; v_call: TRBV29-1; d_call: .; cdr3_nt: TGCAGCGTCTGCGGACAGCCCGGGCAGCCCCAGCATTTT; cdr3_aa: CSVCGQPGQPQHF
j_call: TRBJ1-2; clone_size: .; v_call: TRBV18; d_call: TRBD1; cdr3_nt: TGTGCCAGCTCACCACTTTCGGGTCAGGGGGCGCGCGGCTACACCTTC; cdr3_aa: CASSPLSGQGARGYTF
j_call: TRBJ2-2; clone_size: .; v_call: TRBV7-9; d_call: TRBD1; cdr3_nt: TGTGCCAGCAGCACGGGACAGAGTAACACCGGGGAGCTGTTTTTT; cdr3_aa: CASSTGQSNTGELFF
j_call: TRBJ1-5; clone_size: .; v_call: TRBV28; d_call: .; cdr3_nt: .; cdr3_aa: CASHFGEGKGNQPQHF
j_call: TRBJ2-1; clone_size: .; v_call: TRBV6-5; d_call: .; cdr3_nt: TGTGCCAGCAGTACCCGCATGGCCCCCTACAATGAGCAGTTCTTC; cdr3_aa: CASSTRMAPYNEQFF
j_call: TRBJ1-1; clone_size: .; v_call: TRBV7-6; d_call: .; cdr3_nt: TGTGCCAGCAGCCCAATCTCGGGGGTCACTGAAGCTTTCTTT; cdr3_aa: CASSPISGVTEAFF
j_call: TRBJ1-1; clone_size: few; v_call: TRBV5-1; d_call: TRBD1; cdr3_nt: TGCGCCAGCAGCTTGGCGGGACAGGGGATCTTCACTGAAGCTTTCTTT; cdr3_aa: CASSLAGQGIFTEAFF
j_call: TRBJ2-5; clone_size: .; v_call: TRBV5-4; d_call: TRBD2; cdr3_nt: TGTGCCAGCAGCCGAAGGGAGGGTACTCAAGAGACCCAGTACTTC; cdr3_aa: CASSRREGTQETQYF
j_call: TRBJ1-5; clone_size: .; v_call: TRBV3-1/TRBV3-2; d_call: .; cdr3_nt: TGTGCCAGCAGCCAGGGCAGTTATAGCAATCAGCCCCAGCATTTT; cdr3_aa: CASSQGSYSNQPQHF
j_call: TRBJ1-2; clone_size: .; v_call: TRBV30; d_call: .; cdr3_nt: TGTGCCTGGAGTCCTGGTAGGGGCGCTGGGGGCTACACCTTC; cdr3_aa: CAWSPGRGAGGYTF
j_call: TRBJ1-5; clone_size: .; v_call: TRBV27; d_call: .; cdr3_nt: TGTGCCAGCAGTTTTCGGGGGGCGGGACAGCCCCAGCATTTT; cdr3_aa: CASSFRGAGQPQHF